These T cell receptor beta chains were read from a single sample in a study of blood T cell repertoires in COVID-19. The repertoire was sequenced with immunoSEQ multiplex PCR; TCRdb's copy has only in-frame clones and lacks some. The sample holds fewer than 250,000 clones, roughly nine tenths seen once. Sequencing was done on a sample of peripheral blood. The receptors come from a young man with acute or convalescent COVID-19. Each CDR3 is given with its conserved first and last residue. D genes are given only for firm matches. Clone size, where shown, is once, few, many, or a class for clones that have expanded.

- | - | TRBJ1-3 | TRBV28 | TGTGCCAGCAGACTCGCCTCCTCTGGAAACACCATATATTTT | CASRLASSGNTIYF
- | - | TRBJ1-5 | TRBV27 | TGTGCCAGCAGTCCCGAACTCAGCAATCAGCCCCAGCATTTT | CASSPELSNQPQHF
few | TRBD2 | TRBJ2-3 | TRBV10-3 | TGTGCCATCAGGGGGAGCGGGGGCACAGATACGCAGTATTTT | CAIRGSGGTDTQYF
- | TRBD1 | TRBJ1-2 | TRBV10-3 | TGTGCCATCAGTGAGGAAGGACAGGGTTGGAGTGGCTACACCTTC | CAISEEGQGWSGYTF
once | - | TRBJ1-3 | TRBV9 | TGTGCCAGCAGCGTCGGGGGAGGGTTGTCAGGAAACACCATATATTTT | CASSVGGGLSGNTIYF
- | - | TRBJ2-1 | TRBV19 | TGTGCCAGTAGTAGCGGGATTGTCTACAATGAGCAGTTCTTC | CASSSGIVYNEQFF
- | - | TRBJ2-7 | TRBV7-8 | TGTGCCAGCAGCTTAGCAGGGAGGTCCTACGAGCAGTACTTC | CASSLAGRSYEQYF
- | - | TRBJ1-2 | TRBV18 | TGTGCCAGCTCACCAGACAGGAACTATGGCTACACCTTC | CASSPDRNYGYTF
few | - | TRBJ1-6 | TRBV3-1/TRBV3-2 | TGTGCCAGCAGCCCCCGAGGGGGGGGGAATTCACCCCTCCACTTT | CASSPRGGGNSPLHF
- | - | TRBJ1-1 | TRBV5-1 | TGCGCCAGCAGCCCCGGACTCATCGGGGGGATTGAAGCTTTCTTT | CASSPGLIGGIEAFF
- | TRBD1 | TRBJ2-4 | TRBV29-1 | TGCAGCGTCCGAAACACCGGGACAGGAAACATTCAGTACTTC | CSVRNTGTGNIQYF
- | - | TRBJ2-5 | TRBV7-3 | TGTGCCAGCAGCTTTGGTAGCTCTGAGACCCAGTACTTC | CASSFGSSETQYF
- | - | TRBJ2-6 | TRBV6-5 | TGTGCCAGCAGTATCGGAGCCTCTGGGGCCAACGTCCTGACTTTC | CASSIGASGANVLTF
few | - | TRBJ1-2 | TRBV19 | TGTGCCAGTAGTAGACAGTTCTATGGCTACACCTTC | CASSRQFYGYTF
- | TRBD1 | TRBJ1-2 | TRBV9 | TGTGCCAGCAGCGTAGGGTCGGGGACAGGGACCTATGGCTACACCTTC | CASSVGSGTGTYGYTF
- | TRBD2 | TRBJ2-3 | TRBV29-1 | TGCAGCGTTGGAAGACTAGCGGGGACTAGCACAGATACGCAGTATTTT | CSVGRLAGTSTDTQYF
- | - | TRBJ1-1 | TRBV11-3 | TGTGCCAGCAGCTCAATTTCGGGCACTGAAGCTTTCTTT | CASSSISGTEAFF
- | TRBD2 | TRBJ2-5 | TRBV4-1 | TGCGCCAGCAGCCGAGGGACTAGCGGGGGGAGACAAGAGACCCAGTACTTC | CASSRGTSGGRQETQYF
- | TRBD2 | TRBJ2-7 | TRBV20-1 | TGCAGTGCTAGTAGGACTAGCGGGGCCCGTAGCTCCTACGAGCAGTACTTC | CSASRTSGARSSYEQYF
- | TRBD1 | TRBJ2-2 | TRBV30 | TGTGCCTGGAGACCGGGACAGGGGGTTGCCGGGGAGCTGTTTTTT | CAWRPGQGVAGELFF
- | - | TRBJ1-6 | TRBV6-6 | TGTGCCAGCAGGGGGGCCCCGAATTCACCCCTCCACTTT | CASRGAPNSPLHF
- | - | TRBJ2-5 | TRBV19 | TGTGCCAGTAGGGCACAGGGAAACCAAGAGACCCAGTACTTC | CASRAQGNQETQYF
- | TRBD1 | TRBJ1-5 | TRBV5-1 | TGCGCCAGCAGCTTGGTACACAGGGGGCAAGGACAGCCCCAGCATTTT | CASSLVHRGQGQPQHF
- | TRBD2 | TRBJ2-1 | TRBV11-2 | TGTGCCAGCAGCTTAGCCGCGGGGGGGCAGAATGAGCAGTTCTTC | CASSLAAGGQNEQFF
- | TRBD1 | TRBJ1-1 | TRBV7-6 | TGTGCCAGCAGCCTCCTGACAGGGACGAACACTGAAGCTTTCTTT | CASSLLTGTNTEAFF
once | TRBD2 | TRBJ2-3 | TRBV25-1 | TGTGCCAGCGGACTAGCGGGAGTCTCAGATACGCAGTATTTT | CASGLAGVSDTQYF
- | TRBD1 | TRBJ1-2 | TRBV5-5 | TGTGCCAGCAGCACCACGGTTCCGGGACAGGGAATCTATGGCTACACCTTC | CASSTTVPGQGIYGYTF
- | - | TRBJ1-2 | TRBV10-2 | TGCGCCAGCAGTGTGGAGAACTATGGCTACACCTTC | CASSVENYGYTF
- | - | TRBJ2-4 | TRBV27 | TGTGCCAGCAGACTCGGGACATTAACAGGCATTCAGTACTTC | CASRLGTLTGIQYF
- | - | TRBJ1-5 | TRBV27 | TGTGCCAGCAGCGGGTATAGCAATCAGCCCCAGCATTTT | CASSGYSNQPQHF
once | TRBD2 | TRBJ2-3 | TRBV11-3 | TGTGCCAGCAGCGCCGAGACTAGCGGGGCAGGCGATACGCAGTATTTT | CASSAETSGAGDTQYF
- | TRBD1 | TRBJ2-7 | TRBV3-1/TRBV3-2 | TGTGCCAGCAGCCATACCGGGACAGGGGGCCACGAGCAGTACTTC | CASSHTGTGGHEQYF
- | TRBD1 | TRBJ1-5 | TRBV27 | TGTGCCAGCAGTGGACAGGGGCTCAATCAGCCCCAGCATTTT | CASSGQGLNQPQHF
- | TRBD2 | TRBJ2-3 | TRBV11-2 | TGTGCCAGCAAGCTTATATACGGGACTAGTAGCACAGATACGCAGTATTTT | CASKLIYGTSSTDTQYF
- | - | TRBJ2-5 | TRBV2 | TGTGCCAGCGAAATCCAGGGGCTATTAAGGGAGACCCAGTACTTC | CASEIQGLLRETQYF
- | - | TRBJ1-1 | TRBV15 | TGTGCCACCAGCAGGGACGGACAGACGAGCACTGAAGCTTTCTTT | CATSRDGQTSTEAFF